The sequence of this T cell receptor (beta chain) was determined in a study of regulatory T cells in long-lasting Graves disease. Both iRepertoire HTBI primers and Arm-PCR of CDR3 regions were used to build the TCR beta libraries. Original handling: Segment identification across samples yielded about 60 TRBV and 13 to 15 TRBJ segments. A single record per CDR3 protein comes from TCRdb applying MiXCR to the multiplex PCR reads. The V and J calls and clone size are TCRdb's, not the authors'. In the table there are 450,000 to 650,000 distinct CDR3 sequences, more than 15% of which are singletons. Time point denoted: newly diagnosed GD, antithyroid drugs for less than 3 months. Construction of the TCR library relied on RNA isolated from PBMCs. Per germline, CDR1 MDHEN and CDR2 SYDVKM. CDR3 length: 15 amino acids. J gave up 5 bases and V 7 bases, and 12 bases lay outside the gene matches. This sample also appeared in a second study, on T cells in Graves' hyperthyroidism and ophthalmopathy. As that study records: Clinicians diagnosed patients from clinical symptoms, serum thyroxine and TRAb, thyroid ultrasound and orbital computed tomography. TCR CDR3 underwent first-round RT-PCR with the HTBI primer set. Stable hyperthyroidism was told apart from ophthalmopathy by a model built on 13 V-J features.

The chain has TRBV28 and TRBJ2-5; 8 bases are a match to TRBD2. The clonotype comes from a woman aged 35 to 60 with Graves disease. This material consisted of peripheral blood mononuclear cells (PBMCs), taken at new diagnosis, from a patient treated with antithyroid drugs. For the CDR3, the DNA is TGTGCCAGCACCCCGGGGACTAGATACTTGGAGACCCAGTACTTC. Its translation: CASTPGTRYLETQYF.